A single sample is the source of the 28 T cell receptor beta chains below, sequenced in a study of regulatory T cells in long-lasting Graves disease. Time point in this sample: persistent/refractory GD, antithyroid drugs over 5 years with positive TRAb. Isolated PBMC RNA provided the starting material for the TCR library. Combining iRepertoire HTBI primers with Arm-PCR of CDR3 regions, the authors built TCR beta libraries. MiXCR was run by TCRdb on the multiplex PCR reads, yielding one entry per CDR3 protein. The sample comprises around 500,000 distinct CDR3 sequences, around 20% of which are singletons, and less than 9% rests with the top ten. Here the sequenced sample was peripheral blood mononuclear cells (PBMCs), taken when the disease was refractory, from a patient treated with antithyroid drugs. These receptors were taken from a female donor with Graves disease.

In the case of this clonotype: A much larger clone sits a single nucleotide away, making a read error possible. V usage is TRBV28 and J usage is TRBJ2-7; 7 bases are a match to TRBD1. CDR3 size: 13 residues. Germline V gives CDR1 MDHEN, CDR2 SYDVKM. The CDR3 loop is CAGSYRQGNEQYF. CDR3 DNA sequence: TGTGCCGGCAGTTACCGACAGGGCAACGAGCAGTACTTC. Based on the CDR3 plus reference TRBV28 and TRBJ2-7, the full variable domain is DVKVTQSSRYLVKRTGEKVFLECVQDMDHENMFWYRQDPGLGLRLIYFSYDVKMKEKGDIPEGYSVSREKKERFSLILESASTNQTSMYLCAGSYRQGNEQYFGPGTRLTVT.

This clonotype was counted at least ten times. The rearrangement links TRBV30 to TRBJ1-2; a weak D match, TRBD1 (5 bases). The CDR3 contains 12 residues. V was clipped by 4 bases and J by 3 bases, with 9 bases between them. CDR1 and CDR2 (germline): GTSNPN, SVGIG (reference sequence). The CDR3 DNA follows: TGTGCCTGGATGGGAGGGGACTATGGCTACACCTTC. Protein: CAWMGGDYGYTF.

The chain is built from TRBV28 and TRBJ2-1, with D unresolved. The germline V gene encodes CDR1 MDHEN and CDR2 SYDVKM. Between the trimmed V and J ends, which lost 3 bases and 2 bases, there was a span of 8 bases. The CDR3 covers 14 residues. DNA for the CDR3: TGTGCCAGCAGTTTGACGGAGACCTACAATGAGCAGTTCTTC. Encoded protein: CASSLTETYNEQFF.

This clonotype was counted many times. The J gene is TRBJ1-1, the V gene TRBV28, with D possibly matching TRBD1 (5 bases). Trimming left V 6 bases short and J 5 bases short, with 22 bases between. This CDR3 has 16 amino acids. The germline CDR1 and CDR2 sequences are MDHEN and SYDVKM. The CDR3 is CASSPYYLGPHTEAFF. CDR3 coding DNA: TGTGCCAGCAGCCCTTATTACCTGGGACCCCATACTGAAGCTTTCTTT.

The sample holds a few counts of this clonotype. The chain uses TRBV20-1 and TRBJ2-2, with 8 bases identical to TRBD2. The germline V gene encodes CDR1 DFQATT and CDR2 SNEGSKA (reference sequence). CDR3 size: 15 residues. The trim removed 6 bases at V and 3 bases at J, leaving 9 bases unmatched. CDR3 in DNA: TGCAGTGCCTGGGGGCGGGAGGCGTACACCGGGGAGCTGTTTTTT. Amino acid sequence: CSAWGREAYTGELFF.

This clonotype was detected only a few times. The chain is built from TRBV3-1 and TRBJ2-5, with TRBD2 matching over 7 bases. The CDR3 runs 14 residues. The V gene end was trimmed by 5 bases and the J gene end by 5 bases; junction bases not matched to a gene: 8. Germline V gene data show CDR1 as LGHDT and CDR2 as YNNKEL (reference sequence). This CDR3 reads CASSSHWEGETQYF. The CDR3 DNA follows: TGTGCCAGCAGCTCACACTGGGAGGGGGAGACCCAGTACTTC.

This clonotype showed up just a few times. The rearrangement joins TRBV29-1 to TRBJ2-2; tentative D call: TRBD1 (6 bases). CDR3 length equals 12 residues. Germline loops: CDR1 SQVTM, CDR2 ANQGSEA. The V end was cut by 6 bases, the J end by 5 bases, with 10 bases between. The CDR3 spells CSVSGTTGELFF. CDR3 coding DNA: TGCAGCGTGTCCGGGACAACCGGGGAGCTGTTTTTT.

This chain links TRBV7-2 with TRBJ2-1, with D unresolved. The CDR3 loop spans 14 amino acids. The germline V gene encodes CDR1 SGHTA and CDR2 FQGNSA. V lost 2 bases and J 5 bases, leaving 10 bases between the germline ends. The CDR3, as DNA: TGTGCCAGCAGCTTATCTGTTATAAACAATGAGCAGTTCTTC. Amino acid sequence: CASSLSVINNEQFF. Full variable domain (missing parts from reference TRBV7-2 and TRBJ2-1): GAGVSQSPSNKVTEKGKDVELRCDPISGHTALYWYRQSLGQGLEFLIYFQGNSAPDKSGLPSDRFSAERTGGSVSTLTIQRTQQEDSAVYLCASSLSVINNEQFFGPGTRLTVL.

This clonotype has a handful of counts. The chain joins TRBV6-5 to TRBJ1-1; D is undetermined. The germline V gene has CDR1 MNHEY and CDR2 SVGAGI. Trimming removed 0 bases from V and 5 bases from J, with 13 bases in between. The CDR3 extends over 15 amino acids. The DNA of the CDR3 is TGTGCCAGCAGTTACTCCGGACTGGGCGGGACTGAAGCTTTCTTT. Its protein is CASSYSGLGGTEAFF.

This clonotype was found a few times. Relative to the germline gene, one junction end is altered; a read error may explain this. The genes are TRBV5-5 and TRBJ2-2; TRBD1 is a possible D gene (6 bases). The CDR3 totals 14 residues. Germline V CDR1 and CDR2: SGHKS, YYEKEE (reference sequence). CDR3 in amino acids: CASSPRDITGELFF. The DNA for the CDR3 is TGCGCCAGCAGCCCTCGGGACATAACCGGGGAGCTGTTTTTT.

This chain connects TRBV30 to TRBJ2-5; possibly TRBD1 or TRBD2 for D (5 bases each). Trimming cost V 8 bases and J 2 bases, with 12 bases left between them. This CDR3 comprises 12 residues. Germline-derived CDR1 and CDR2 are GTSNPN and SVGIG (reference sequence). CDR3 loop: CARSWGQETQYF. The CDR3 coding sequence is TGTGCCCGTTCTTGGGGGCAAGAGACCCAGTACTTC.

The table lists this clonotype with many counts. The CDR3, as DNA: TGCAGTGCTACCCCGACTAGCGGGAGAACTTACGAGCAGTACTTC. Encoded protein: CSATPTSGRTYEQYF. This rearrangement joins TRBV20-1 to TRBJ2-7; TRBD2 aligns across 12 bases. V lost 4 bases, J lost 4 bases, and 8 bases stayed unmatched. The CDR3 runs 15 residues. Germline CDR1 is DFQATT and CDR2 is SNEGSKA (reference sequence).

In this sample, this clonotype turned up a few times. This sequence joins TRBV30 and TRBJ1-1; D gene uncertain. This CDR3 has 15 amino acids. Trimming cost V 4 bases and J 0 bases, with 15 bases left between them. Germline lookup yields CDR1 GTSNPN and CDR2 SVGIG (reference sequence). CDR3 in DNA: TGTGCCTGGATAGAATTCGGGCAGCTGAACACTGAAGCTTTCTTT. It encodes CAWIEFGQLNTEAFF.

Comment on this clonotype: It is likely a read error, because the conserved phenylalanine at the end of the CDR3 is missing. The chain couples TRBV3-1 to TRBJ1-1; 7 positions agree with TRBD1. The CDR3 totals 14 residues. Germline CDR1 is LGHDT and CDR2 is YNNKEL (reference sequence). V was pared by 5 bases and J by 6 bases, with 9 bases of the junction left unmatched. The CDR3 DNA reads as TGTGCCAGCAGCACACGACAGGGTAGCTCTGAAGCTTTCCTT. This translates into CASSTRQGSSEAFL.

This clonotype was observed at least ten times. J is TRBJ1-1 and V is TRBV12-3 or TRBV12-4; D not certain. Trimming removed 0 bases at V and 1 base at J, with 18 bases between. The CDR3 has 18 amino acids. This CDR3 reads CASSLAGRRSFGNTEAFF. In DNA, the CDR3 is TGTGCCAGCAGTTTAGCCGGCAGACGCAGTTTCGGGAACACTGAAGCTTTCTTT.

This clonotype was counted a few times. The V and J genes are TRBV6-2 or TRBV6-3 and TRBJ1-1, with unresolved D. Germline V gene sequence: CDR1 MNHEY, CDR2 SVGEGT. The V end lost 2 bases, the J end lost 7 bases, and 8 bases lay between the germline ends. The CDR3 is made up of 12 amino acids. Here the CDR3 reads CASSYPTVEAFF. The CDR3 bases are TGTGCCAGCAGTTACCCAACCGTTGAAGCTTTCTTT.

This clonotype has ten or more counts. The chain couples TRBV6-5 to TRBJ1-5; 10 bases fit TRBD1. V was clipped by 4 bases and J by 3 bases; unmatched bases: 3. CDR3 size: 15 residues. Germline CDR1 reads MNHEY; CDR2 reads SVGAGI. CDR3 nucleotides: TGTGCCAGCAGTTCCGGGACAGGGGTCAATCAGCCCCAGCATTTT. The encoded protein is CASSSGTGVNQPQHF.

The V and J genes are TRBV20-1 and TRBJ2-2; possible D gene TRBD2, 6 bases. V dropped 3 bases and J dropped 5 bases, with 13 bases sitting between them. The V gene's germline CDR1 is DFQATT and CDR2 SNEGSKA (reference sequence). CDR3 size: 14 residues. DNA of the CDR3: TGCAGTGCTAGTGCGGGACTGGCGACCGGGGAGCTGTTTTTT. Translation: CSASAGLATGELFF.

There are a few counts of this clonotype. This chain uses TRBV20-1 with TRBJ2-7, with 9 bases aligning to TRBD2. Germline V gene sequence: CDR1 DFQATT, CDR2 SNEGSKA (reference sequence). The V segment lost 6 bases and the J segment 2 bases; nucleotides outside the gene matches: 5. CDR3 length equals 13 residues. The CDR3 spells CSAGTSYTYEQYF. Written as DNA, the CDR3 is TGCAGTGCCGGGACTAGCTACACCTACGAGCAGTACTTC.

The chain uses TRBV20-1 and TRBJ1-1; TRBD1 might be the D (5 bases). The V gene lost 6 bases and the J gene lost 5 bases, with 13 bases spanning the gap. This CDR3 comprises 12 residues. Germline CDR1 reads DFQATT; CDR2 reads SNEGSKA (reference sequence). For the CDR3, the DNA is TGCAGTGCGCGGGGGGGGAAGACTGAAGCTTTCTTT. Protein product: CSARGGKTEAFF.

The chain is built from TRBV7-9 and TRBJ1-2; a possible D gene is TRBD1 (6 bases). V shed 5 bases and J shed 0 bases, with 19 bases lying between them. CDR3 length equals 17 residues. Per germline, CDR1 SEHNR and CDR2 FQNEAQ (reference sequence). Written as DNA, the CDR3 is TGTGCCAGCAGCCCCATTTTATTCGGGGGGCCTAACTATGGCTACACCTTC. It specifies CASSPILFGGPNYGYTF. Drawing the rest from reference TRBV7-9 and TRBJ1-2, the complete variable domain is DTGVSQNPRHKITKRGQNVTFRCDPISEHNRLYWYRQTLGQGPEFLTYFQNEAQLEKSRLLSDRFSAERPKGSFSTLEIQRTEQGDSAMYLCASSPILFGGPNYGYTFGSGTRLTVV.

The chain recombines TRBV9 with TRBJ2-7; 9 nucleotides agree with TRBD1. The J segment lost 6 bases and the V segment lost 3 bases, leaving 7 bases of the junction unmatched. The CDR3 is 14 amino acids. Germline assignment: CDR1 SGDLS and CDR2 YYNGEE. The CDR3 coding sequence is TGTGCCAGCAGCGACGGGACAGGGTTGGCCGAGCAGTACTTC. Encoded protein: CASSDGTGLAEQYF.

The rearrangement uses TRBV28 and TRBJ2-2; D is undetermined. V was shortened by 6 bases and J by 3 bases, with 14 bases between the two germline ends. The CDR3 spans 15 residues. Germline values: CDR1 MDHEN, CDR2 SYDVKM. The CDR3 nucleotides read TGTGCCAGCAGCTCCCCGGGTGGGTACACCGGGGAGCTGTTTTTT. Protein sequence: CASSSPGGYTGELFF.

With respect to this clonotype: This may arise from a read error, as a much more abundant clone is one base away. The J gene is TRBJ2-7, the V gene TRBV6-2 or TRBV6-3; D might be TRBD1 (6 bases). Germline CDR1 is MNHEY and CDR2 is SVGEGT. This CDR3 region has 14 residues. Trimming left V 3 bases short and J 4 bases short, with 13 bases between. Written as DNA, the CDR3 is TGTGCCAGCAGTTATCTGAGGGGGACATACGAGCAGTACTTC. Translated: CASSYLRGTYEQYF.

This clonotype was counted ten times or more. This chain uses TRBV7-2 with TRBJ2-7; no firm D call. The CDR3 extends over 13 amino acids. Germline V gives CDR1 SGHTA, CDR2 FQGNSA. V was cut by 0 bases and J by 2 bases, with 5 bases left in between. This CDR3 is CASSLALPYEQYF. CDR3 in DNA: TGTGCCAGCAGCTTAGCTCTACCCTACGAGCAGTACTTC.

A few counts support this clonotype. The chain recombines TRBV28 with TRBJ2-5, with TRBD2 matching 11 bases. The length of the CDR3 is 17 residues. Germline CDR1 and CDR2: MDHEN and SYDVKM. With 6 bases clipped from V and 5 bases from J, the junction kept 14 bases outside the gene matches. The CDR3: CASSTIYLAGGRETQYF. CDR3 sequence (DNA): TGTGCCAGCAGCACGATCTACCTAGCGGGAGGAAGGGAGACCCAGTACTTC.

This chain connects TRBV7-9 to TRBJ2-2; 11 positions agree with TRBD2. Trimming cost V 2 bases and J 8 bases; bases outside gene matches: 10. Germline assignment: CDR1 SEHNR and CDR2 FQNEAQ (reference sequence). CDR3 length equals 17 residues. The CDR3 spells CASSLPGTSGSSGELFF. The DNA for the CDR3 is TGTGCCAGCAGCTTACCCGGAACTAGCGGGAGTTCGGGGGAGCTGTTTTTT.

V gene TRBV3-1 combines with J gene TRBJ2-2, with D tentatively TRBD1 or TRBD2 (6 bases each). Trimming removed 5 bases from V and 6 bases from J, with 22 bases in between. The CDR3 has 17 amino acids. Germline loops: CDR1 LGHDT, CDR2 YNNKEL (reference sequence). CDR3 nucleotides: TGTGCCAGCAGCACCACCCGCGGGACACCTGCCCCCGGGGAGCTGTTTTTT. This encodes CASSTTRGTPAPGELFF.